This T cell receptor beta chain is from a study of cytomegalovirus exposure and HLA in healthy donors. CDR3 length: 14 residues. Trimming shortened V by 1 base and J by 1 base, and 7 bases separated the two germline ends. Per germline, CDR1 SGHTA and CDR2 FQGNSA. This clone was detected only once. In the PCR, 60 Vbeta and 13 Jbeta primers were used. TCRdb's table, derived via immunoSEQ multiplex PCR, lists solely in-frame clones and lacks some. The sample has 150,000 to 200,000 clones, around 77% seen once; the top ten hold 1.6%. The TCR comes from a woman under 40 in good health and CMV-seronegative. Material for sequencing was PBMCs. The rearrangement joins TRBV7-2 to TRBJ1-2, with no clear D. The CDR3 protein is CASSLVPVNYGYTF. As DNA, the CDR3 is TGTGCCAGCAGCTTAGTTCCCGTTAACTATGGCTACACCTTC.